The T cell receptor (beta chain) under discussion was sequenced for a study of cytomegalovirus exposure and HLA in healthy donors (dated 2017 in TCRdb). For the study in its entirety: According to an earlier analysis of a few hundred of the donors, about 170 million T cells yielded 117 million unique TCR beta sequences and about 300 Gb of sequence data. An early release covering roughly 600 HLA-typed donors comprised roughly 300 gigabases of sequencing data and around 80 million unique TCR sequences. Donor age, sex, ethnicity and CMV serostatus were collected together with the repertoire data. Of the roughly 430 genotyped donors, 81% fell in the genetic ancestry cluster associated with self-reported Caucasian donors. Across roughly 420 genotyped donors of the cohort, an average of about 240,000 unique TCR beta nucleotide sequences per donor were sequenced, and approximately 17% of those sequences were non-productive. A later analysis re-analyzed previously published TCR beta repertoires from approximately 670 donors and added high-resolution HLA genotyping to study TCR occurrence patterns. The study was designed to test whether signatures of past pathogen exposure could be identified by cataloging public T cell receptors. Besides the first cohort of 500 to 700 subjects, a separate validation cohort made up of 95 to 150 different subjects was used. HLA typing covered class I and class II loci at four-digit resolution. Every discovery cohort repertoire had been produced on one sequencing platform. In the later analysis, no new phenotypic data were used to find candidate immune exposures; instead, reliance was placed on TCR beta sequences and their occurrence across donors. Roughly 5 DR-DQ haplotypes were handled as single units for association and clustering, since linkage in the cohort was strong. A later genetic analysis took genome-wide SNP genotypes for about 60% of the roughly 670 donors and used that subset as a discovery cohort. In an earlier analysis of a few hundred of the donors, high-throughput TCR beta sequencing was used to judge whether each TCR beta V gene segment behaved as functional or pseudogenic. Typing coverage varied by locus: about 620-630 donors for A, B, C, DRB1 and DQB1; more than 500 for DQA1; nearly 610 for DPA1; roughly 450 for DPB1. The T cell repertoires of 670 or so subjects were profiled by immunosequencing and related to cytomegalovirus serostatus. The study combined high-throughput TCR immunosequencing, statistical association of individual TCRs with disease status, and machine learning to predict cytomegalovirus infection status. The paper's findings and limits, for the study overall: The earlier analysis of fewer than 750 of the donors excluded about 16 rarely observed V segments, including chromosome 9 orphons, because counts were too low. A later genetic analysis reported fewer N-insertions in productive TCRs among donors in an Asian-associated ancestry cluster than the roughly 650-donor mean. Several of the top co-occurrence clusters appeared to be linked to parvovirus B19, influenza, CMV and Epstein-Barr virus, according to a later analysis. In an earlier analysis of approximately 590 of the donors, most TCR beta V segments appeared in productive rearrangements about 87% or about 30% of the time, broadly matching IMGT annotations. In vitro tests confirmed that a few of the cytomegalovirus-associated TCR beta chains recognize cytomegalovirus antigens. A further reported finding was that TCR beta sequences accurately predicted the HLA-A and HLA-B alleles for most subjects in the first cohort. The authors suggested that the approach could potentially be generalized to other disease states and immunological phenotypes. A group of highly shared sequence variants was considered likely to be a technical artifact of the sequencing pipeline. A later genetic analysis associated a missense DCLRE1C variant with V-gene and J-gene trimming of TCR beta chains, and an independent cohort replicated the association. The study gave a list of 150 to 200 TCR beta chains associated with cytomegalovirus. In a later analysis, most CMV-associated TCR beta chains were found to appear HLA-restricted, with HLA associations seemingly driven largely by CMV exposure. Presence/absence analyses assumed roughly uniform sequencing depth across donors, an assumption that may not hold. Strong co-occurrence of HLA alleles, especially DR and DQ, made assigning TCR associations to individual alleles difficult. In a later analysis, TCR association rates were found to vary across HLA loci, with the most associated TCRs seen for DRB1 alleles and the fewest for HLA-C alleles. Because some donors lacked HLA typing at each locus, the association tests relied only on the typed subset. Most TCR sequences were observed very rarely across donors, whereas some public TCRs were present in many individuals. A later analysis associated around 16,000 TCR beta sequences with specific HLA alleles at a false discovery rate of 0.05. The only immune exposure information available for the cohort was CMV serostatus. This cohort had only TCR beta chains sequenced, and the lack of alpha or paired-chain data limited which features could be detected. In a later analysis, HLA-associated TCR beta chains were found to be more clonally expanded and to have lower generation probabilities than equally common non-associated chains. Linkage disequilibrium might explain the correlated functional status among segregating V segments, but an unknown experimental factor could not be excluded. Cytomegalovirus status was reported to be diagnosed by the classifier with high specificity and sensitivity in both the original and validation cohorts.

The cohort comprised fewer than 700 healthy bone marrow donors. At the time of sampling, all cohort members were nominally healthy, though unrecorded immune exposures were likely present. The donor was CMV seronegative and was included in the group of over 300 seronegative cohort members. A peripheral blood sample was collected from each donor, and TCR beta sequencing was performed on peripheral blood mononuclear cells. The Qiagen DNeasy Blood Extraction Kit was used to extract genomic DNA from the blood cell samples. This clone was recorded a few times. Its antigen is still unknown. No clone much larger than this one lies a single base away; base qualities are absent. Library preparation used the immunoSEQ multiplex PCR assay. For the multiplex PCR, a mixture combining 60 forward primers for TCR Vbeta segments and 13 reverse primers for TCR Jbeta segments was used. The CDR3 region of rearranged TCR beta genes was amplified from genomic DNA with a multiplex PCR assay. The Illumina HiSeq System was used to sequence the amplified TCR beta libraries as 87-base-pair reads. The published analysis was carried out like this. A later analysis counted tens of millions of unique TCR beta chains across the 690 or so repertoires, and some 11 million of these chains were shared by at least two donors. Raw reads were error-corrected and collapsed into unique sequences by a nearest-neighbor algorithm in which closely related sequences were merged to remove PCR and sequencing errors. V, D and J gene segments were assigned by aligning CDR3 sequences to IMGT reference sequences. Each retained sequence needed at least a six-nucleotide match to both a V gene segment and a J gene segment. A rearrangement counted as productive if the CDR3 had no stop codons and remained in frame with V and J, and every other rearrangement counted as non-productive. Following IMGT convention, CDR3 was defined as the stretch from the second conserved V-encoded cysteine up to the conserved J-encoded phenylalanine. Sequences without an unambiguous match to a single V gene segment were excluded from the earlier analysis of a few hundred of the donors. In an earlier analysis of 450 to 700 of the donors, V segments were called functional above 56.7% productive rearrangements and were called segregating when the between-donor standard deviation exceeded 5%. A statistical classification framework was developed to diagnose cytomegalovirus status using the catalog of TCR beta chain sequences. In a later analysis, TCR nucleotide sequences were compared against IMGT/GENE-DB human TR gene sequences so that V and J genes could be assigned. The TCRdist pipeline was used in a later analysis to assign CDR3 sequences and most-parsimonious VDJ recombination scenarios. In a later analysis, each TCR beta chain was defined by its CDR3 amino acid sequence together with its V-gene family, and reads lacking a unique V-gene family were excluded. As a way to deal with suspected cross-contamination and a sequencing artifact, a later analysis dropped approximately 570 nucleotide sequences that were highly shared and had low generation probability. For each public chain, a later analysis derived a clonal expansion index from normalized ranks of inferred template counts within each repertoire. In a later analysis, generation probabilities were computed with a VDJ recombination model fitted to out-of-frame rearrangements, and the resulting probabilities were checked against IGoR. Hypergeometric tests were used in a later analysis to score TCR-TCR, TCR-HLA and TCR-CMV co-occurrence, with a repertoire-size bias correction applied to the TCR pairs. In a later analysis, false discovery rates were estimated by permuting HLA or CMV assignments 20 times. A later analysis grouped co-occurring TCRs with DBSCAN, adding TCRdist sequence similarity when clustering within HLA-allele-positive subsets. For co-occurrence clustering, repertoires with fewer than 30,000 or more than 120,000 public chains were excluded, along with five repertoires with anomalous nucleotide sharing. The clones in this table, taken by TCRdb from immuneACCESS, are in-frame only. Not every clone is retained; where verified, under half of the shortfall comes from an unresolved V gene, and the cause of the rest is unknown. V and J calls plus clone size are reproduced from that table; the DNA served to infer D and trimming. In this sample the table shows about 88,000 clones, approximately 90% of which occur a single time. About 2.5% of the sample rests with the top ten.

The sequence was obtained from a man aged 18 to 35 in good health and CMV-seronegative. Sequenced material: PBMCs.

The CDR3 protein is CAISRQAMGDEQYF. Here is the DNA: TGTGCCATCAGCAGACAGGCCATGGGGGACGAGCAGTACTTC. The chain is assembled from TRBV10-3 and TRBJ2-7; the D gene is possibly TRBD1, with 6 bases matching. The CDR3 numbers 14 residues from cysteine through phenylalanine. Left in the record is the CDR3 DNA by itself, 42 bases read in frame from the first base. The germline V gene provides CDR1 ENHRY and CDR2 SYGVKD. The junction carries 17 bases between V and J, which are trimmed by 6 bases and 5 bases respectively.